A selection of T cell receptor beta chains follows, all from one sample in a study of shared clonotypes between healthy human individuals. The table came from immunoSEQ multiplex PCR; TCRdb's copy has only in-frame clones and leaves some out. The sample lists about 2.1 million clones; about 93% were seen once. The sequencing sample was made of naive CD8+ T cells from PBMCs. Every receptor here comes from a man aged 18 to 35 in good health. Some clones in this sample may be carry-over from other donors' samples. Each CDR3 is given with its conserved first and last residue. D genes are given only for firm matches.

V gene,D gene,J gene,CDR3 protein,CDR3 DNA
TRBV28,.,TRBJ2-7,CASSLWQGPYEQYF,TGTGCCAGCAGCCTATGGCAGGGTCCCTACGAGCAGTACTTC
TRBV7-2,TRBD1,TRBJ2-3,CASSLKGNRGFSTDTQYF,TGTGCCAGCAGCTTAAAGGGGAACAGGGGATTCAGCACAGATACGCAGTATTTT
TRBV7-8,.,TRBJ1-1,CASSLDGALNTEAFF,TGTGCCAGCAGCTTAGATGGAGCCTTGAACACTGAAGCTTTCTTT
TRBV27,TRBD2,TRBJ2-1,CASKGYALGGSSYNEQFF,TGTGCCAGCAAGGGATACGCCTTAGGCGGGAGCTCCTACAATGAGCAGTTCTTC
TRBV4-3,.,TRBJ2-7,CASSQETGDSYEQYF,TGCGCCAGCAGCCAAGAAACAGGAGACTCCTACGAGCAGTACTTC
TRBV7-9,.,TRBJ1-4,CASSLVRGVNEKLFF,TGTGCCAGCAGCTTAGTACGGGGAGTGAATGAAAAACTGTTTTTT
TRBV5-1,.,TRBJ2-1,CASQTGYPDGNEQFF,TGCGCCAGCCAAACGGGCTACCCTGACGGCAATGAGCAGTTCTTC
TRBV27,TRBD2,TRBJ2-7,CATSGLAGGGPYEQYF,TGTGCCACCTCGGGGCTAGCGGGAGGAGGGCCCTACGAGCAGTACTTC
TRBV11-2,TRBD1,TRBJ2-1,CASSQTGPYNEQFF,TGTGCCAGCAGCCAGACAGGGCCCTACAATGAGCAGTTCTTC
TRBV6-5,.,TRBJ2-7,CATRYGFYEQYF,TGTGCCACCCGCTACGGCTTCTACGAGCAGTACTTC
TRBV7-3,TRBD1,TRBJ2-1,CASSPGGREQFF,TGTGCCAGCAGCCCAGGGGGCAGGGAGCAGTTCTTC
TRBV11-2,.,TRBJ2-5,CASSTLRGGQGRETQYF,TGTGCCAGCAGCACACTGAGGGGCGGACAAGGCAGGGAGACCCAGTACTTC
TRBV6-1,.,TRBJ2-4,CASSDPGGKNIQYF,TGTGCCAGCAGTGACCCCGGGGGCAAAAACATTCAGTACTTC
TRBV28,TRBD2,TRBJ2-1,CASSYKRGTSGYNEQFF,TGTGCCAGCAGTTATAAAAGAGGGACTAGCGGCTACAATGAGCAGTTCTTC
TRBV27,.,TRBJ2-1,CASSPAPGRRNEQFF,TGTGCCAGCAGTCCGGCCCCCGGGCGACGGAATGAGCAGTTCTTC
TRBV11-2,.,TRBJ2-7,CASSFGVEQYF,TGTGCCAGCAGCTTTGGGGTCGAGCAGTACTTC
TRBV28,.,TRBJ2-5,CASSLGGTYQETQYF,TGTGCCAGCAGTTTAGGCGGAACGTACCAAGAGACCCAGTACTTC